This TCR beta chain was sequenced in a study of blood T cell repertoires in COVID-19. Study context: Material from acute and convalescent COVID-19 was sourced from the United States, Italy and Spain. Nucleic acid was either cDNA or gDNA, and it came from T cells, B-cell-depleted T cells, or PBMCs.

V lost 5 bases and J lost 2; bases outside the gene matches: 5. This CDR3 is 17 amino acids long. Germline values: CDR1 SGHTA, CDR2 FQGTGA. Under the authors' procedure: For nucleated cells, counts were estimated from reference gene primer amplification. Profiling relied on immunoSEQ multiplex PCR, and the TCRdb table lists in-frame clones only, not all of them. V and J calls and clone size are as listed in that table; D and trimming were resolved from the DNA. The repertoire has approximately 52,000 clones, 80% to 95% of them found once; the top ten carry 3.1%. This clonotype originated in a man aged 45-60 years with acute or convalescent COVID-19. J is TRBJ2-3 and V is TRBV7-3; 15 nucleotides agree with TRBD2. The specimen was peripheral blood. CDR3 nucleotides: TGTGCCAGCAGCCTGGGACTAGCGGGGGGCGCCACAGATACGCAGTATTTT. It translates to CASSLGLAGGATDTQYF.